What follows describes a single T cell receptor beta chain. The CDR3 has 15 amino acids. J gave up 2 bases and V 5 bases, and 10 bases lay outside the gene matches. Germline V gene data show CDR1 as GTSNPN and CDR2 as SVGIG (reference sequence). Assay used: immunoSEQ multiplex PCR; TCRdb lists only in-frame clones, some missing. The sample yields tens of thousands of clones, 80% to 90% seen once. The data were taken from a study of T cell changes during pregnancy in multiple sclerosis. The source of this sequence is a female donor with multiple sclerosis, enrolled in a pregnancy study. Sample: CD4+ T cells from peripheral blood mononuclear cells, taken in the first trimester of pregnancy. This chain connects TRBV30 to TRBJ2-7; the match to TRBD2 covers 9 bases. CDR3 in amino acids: CAWAGGGTATYEQYF. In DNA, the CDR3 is TGTGCCTGGGCGGGAGGGGGGACAGCCACCTACGAGCAGTACTTC.